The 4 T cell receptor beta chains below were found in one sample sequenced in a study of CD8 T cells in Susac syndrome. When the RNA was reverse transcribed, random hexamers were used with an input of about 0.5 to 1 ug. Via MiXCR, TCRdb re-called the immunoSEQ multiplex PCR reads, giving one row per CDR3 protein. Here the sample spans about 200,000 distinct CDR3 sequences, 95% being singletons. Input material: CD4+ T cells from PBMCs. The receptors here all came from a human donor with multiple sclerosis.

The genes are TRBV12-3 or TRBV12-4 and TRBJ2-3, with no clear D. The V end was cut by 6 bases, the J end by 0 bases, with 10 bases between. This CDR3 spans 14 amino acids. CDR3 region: CASRAITSTDTQYF. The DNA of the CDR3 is TGTGCCAGCAGGGCGATAACCAGCACAGATACGCAGTATTTT.

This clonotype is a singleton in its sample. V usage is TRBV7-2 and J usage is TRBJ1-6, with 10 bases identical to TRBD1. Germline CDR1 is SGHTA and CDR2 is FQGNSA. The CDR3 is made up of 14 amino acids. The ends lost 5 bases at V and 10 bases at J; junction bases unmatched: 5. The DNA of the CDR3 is TGTGCCAGCAGCCCGGGACAGGGGTTGTCACCCCTCCACTTT. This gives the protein CASSPGQGLSPLHF.

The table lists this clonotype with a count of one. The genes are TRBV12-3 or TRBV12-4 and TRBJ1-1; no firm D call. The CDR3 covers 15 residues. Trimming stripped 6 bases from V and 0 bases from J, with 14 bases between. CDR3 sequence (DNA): TGTGCCAGCAGCGACCGCAGGCTAATGAACACTGAAGCTTTCTTT. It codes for CASSDRRLMNTEAFF.

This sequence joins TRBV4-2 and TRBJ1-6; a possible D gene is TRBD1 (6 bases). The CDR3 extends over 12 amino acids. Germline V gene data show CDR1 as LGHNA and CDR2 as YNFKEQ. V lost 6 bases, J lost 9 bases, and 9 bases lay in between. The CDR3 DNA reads TGTGCCAGCAGTATAGGGGGTTCACCCCTCCACTTT. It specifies CASSIGGSPLHF.